This TCR beta chain was profiled in a study of shared clonotypes between healthy human individuals. This clone was observed once. The antigen is unknown. General observations from the study: Donor clonotype sharing was expected to depend on sequencing depth. Several donors held around 5% of naive CD4 clonotypes in common. A reduction in generation probabilities was seen for non-shared clonotypes relative to those shared by all four donors.

Per the study methods: Without quality scores, immunoSEQ junctional reads could not be filtered like full-length reads. Profiled with immunoSEQ multiplex PCR; TCRdb holds only in-frame clones, not every one. V, J and clone size reflect that table, while D and trimming were determined from the DNA. In the table there are 300,000 or so clones, about 74% of which are singletons. The junction had 12 bases not matched to a gene; V was cut back by 4 bases and J by 4 bases. Germline V gene lookup returns CDR1 KGHSH and CDR2 LQKENI. There are 16 residues in the CDR3. Specimen: memory CD4+ T cells sorted from blood. Indicated subset: CD45RA-negative fraction. The source of this sequence is a man younger than 40 in good health. This chain joins TRBV18 and TRBJ2-5; 7 nucleotides match TRBD2. CDR3 protein: CASSLPLLAEPETQYF. For the CDR3, the DNA is TGTGCCAGCTCACTACCGCTCCTAGCGGAGCCAGAGACCCAGTACTTC.